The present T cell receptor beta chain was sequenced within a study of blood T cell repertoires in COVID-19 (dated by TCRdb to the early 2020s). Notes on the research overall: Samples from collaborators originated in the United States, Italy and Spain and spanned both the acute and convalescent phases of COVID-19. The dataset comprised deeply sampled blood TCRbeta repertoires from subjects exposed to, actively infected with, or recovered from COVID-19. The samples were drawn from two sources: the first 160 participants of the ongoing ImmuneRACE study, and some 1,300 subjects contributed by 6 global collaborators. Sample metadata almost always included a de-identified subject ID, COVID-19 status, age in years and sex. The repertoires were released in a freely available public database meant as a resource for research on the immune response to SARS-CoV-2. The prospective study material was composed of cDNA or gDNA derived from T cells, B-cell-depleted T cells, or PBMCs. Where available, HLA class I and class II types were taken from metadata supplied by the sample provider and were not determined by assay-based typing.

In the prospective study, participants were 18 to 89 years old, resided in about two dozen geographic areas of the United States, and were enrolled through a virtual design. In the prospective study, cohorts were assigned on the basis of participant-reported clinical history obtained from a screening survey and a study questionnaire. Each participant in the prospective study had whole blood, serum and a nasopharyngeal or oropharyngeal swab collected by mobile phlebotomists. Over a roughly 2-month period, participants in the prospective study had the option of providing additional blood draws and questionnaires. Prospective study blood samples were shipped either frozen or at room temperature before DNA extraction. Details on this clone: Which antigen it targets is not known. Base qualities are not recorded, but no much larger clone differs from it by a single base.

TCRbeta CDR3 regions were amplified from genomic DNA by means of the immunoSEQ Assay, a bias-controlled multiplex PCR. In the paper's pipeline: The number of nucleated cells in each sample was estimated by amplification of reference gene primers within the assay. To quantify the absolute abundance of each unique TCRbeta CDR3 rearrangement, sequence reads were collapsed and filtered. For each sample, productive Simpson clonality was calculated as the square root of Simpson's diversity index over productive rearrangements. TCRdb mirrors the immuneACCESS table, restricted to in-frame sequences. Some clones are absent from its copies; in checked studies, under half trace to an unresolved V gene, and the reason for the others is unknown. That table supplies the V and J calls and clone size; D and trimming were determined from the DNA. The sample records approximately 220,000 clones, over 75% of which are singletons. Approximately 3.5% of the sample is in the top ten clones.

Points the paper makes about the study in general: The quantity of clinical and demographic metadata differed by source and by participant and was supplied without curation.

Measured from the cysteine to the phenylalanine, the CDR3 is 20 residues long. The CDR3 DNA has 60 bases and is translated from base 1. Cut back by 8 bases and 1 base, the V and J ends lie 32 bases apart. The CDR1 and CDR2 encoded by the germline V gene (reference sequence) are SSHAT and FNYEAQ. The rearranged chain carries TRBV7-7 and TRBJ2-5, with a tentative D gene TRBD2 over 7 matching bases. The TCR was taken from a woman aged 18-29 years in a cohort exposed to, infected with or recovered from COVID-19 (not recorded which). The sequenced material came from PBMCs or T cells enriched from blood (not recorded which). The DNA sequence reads TGTGCCAGCCCCAGCTTAGAATTGGCCTTACAGGGAGGGTTCCAAGAGACCCAGTACTTC. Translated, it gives CASPSLELALQGGFQETQYF.